This T cell receptor beta chain appears in the sequencing data of a study of T cells in Graves' hyperthyroidism and ophthalmopathy (dated by TCRdb to between 2018 and 2020). Background for the entire study: Peripheral blood samples were taken at the time of initial diagnosis, prior to any treatment. TCR Vbeta CDR3 sequencing of around 130 peripheral blood samples (over 40 ophthalmopathy, around 80 hyperthyroidism and approximately 17 progressor patients) is reported in the paper. After sampling, hyperthyroidism patients received methimazole starting at 30 mg daily, and ophthalmopathy patients received high-dose intravenous methylprednisolone. An independent validation cohort of under 20 hyperthyroidism patients and some 15 patients who later progressed to ophthalmopathy tested prospective prediction of ophthalmopathy. TCR V-J signatures able to tell the groups apart were searched for in a discovery cohort of about a hundred patients, of whom more than 40 had Graves' ophthalmopathy and around 58 had stable Graves' hyperthyroidism. The 100 discovery patients were randomly split 7:3 into training and test sets. In addition, the study compared T-cell repertoires in thyroid tissue and in blood from 6 or 7 Graves' hyperthyroidism patients.

In the case of this clonotype: Its antigen is currently not known. Per-base qualities were not stored, and no clone one base away is much larger.

The TCR beta CDR3 regions were amplified from the RNA transcripts. For the first round of RT-PCR on the TCR CDR3, the HTBI primer set was used together with the Qiagen OneStep RT-PCR kit. A second multiplex PCR round built the libraries, followed by size selection and purification. Paired-end sequencing of the libraries was performed with 100 bp reads on an Illumina HiSeq2000. In the authors' own workflow: SOAPnuke was used to process the raw data, removing reads that contained adapters or uncalled bases, had a mean Phred below 15, or lacked an exact match to the constant primer or identifier. High-quality paired reads were merged with COPE v1.2.5, and unique nucleotide sequences were defined as clonotypes. Clonotypes were aligned to IMGT TRBV, TRBD and TRBJ reference segments using MiTCR v1.1. Only V-J combinations with frequency above 0.0001, covering about 99% of repertoires, were analysed. The TCS score was defined as F50 (clonal expansion) divided by E x V (chaos), with BLOSUM62-based TCRdist calculated between CDR3 peptides within each V-J. Welch's t-statistics and random forest reduced just over 500 V-J features to roughly 13, which were used in a naive Bayes classifier (R e1071). TCRdb passed the public sequencing reads through fastp at Q25 and MiXCR, retaining productive beta sequences. Here each entry gathers all rows of one CDR3 protein and keeps the most common genes and DNA. The authors' filters were not applied to this entry. The sample has about 280,000 distinct CDR3 sequences on record, 20% to 30% of them singletons. The top ten hold about 25% of the sample.

Hyperthyroidism patients were aged 18 to 65 years and newly diagnosed, with disease duration of less than 2 months. Any patient with an uncontrolled infection, another autoimmune disease, pregnancy or lactation was excluded. Clinical symptoms, serum thyroxine and TRAb, thyroid ultrasound, and orbital computed tomography formed the basis for the diagnoses. Blood from progressor patients was collected at the time of first diagnosis with hyperthyroidism, before any ophthalmopathy symptoms had appeared. PBMCs were isolated from more than 8 ml of fresh peripheral blood by Ficoll-Paque density gradient centrifugation. Progressor patients were first diagnosed with Graves' hyperthyroidism and then developed ophthalmopathy during follow-up. Total RNA was extracted using Trizol reagent, and RNA quality was assessed on an Agilent 2100 Bioanalyzer. Results and caveats for the whole study, not just this receptor: In validation, progression to ophthalmopathy was predicted by the model with around 70% sensitivity and 72.22% specificity, a median of approximately 6.5 months before onset. No statistical method was used to fix the sample size in advance, and group allocation was not hidden from the investigators. Blood samples also contained most of the expanded thyroid clonotypes (frequency above 0.001), which suggests that blood repertoires may reflect thyroid immune responses. A 13 V-J signature model separated ophthalmopathy from stable hyperthyroidism, with around 88% sensitivity and about 81% specificity in cross-validation and 80%/75% in testing.

Sequencing input: blood. This sequence originates from a man aged 35 to 55 with Graves' hyperthyroidism that later progressed to Graves' ophthalmopathy.

The sequenced DNA: TGTGCCAGCAGTGGGCCGGGACAGAACTATGGCTACACCTTC. It translates as CASSGPGQNYGYTF. The chain was built from TRBV6-1 and TRBJ1-2, with 7 central nucleotides matching TRBD1. Its CDR3 holds 14 amino acids, cysteine through phenylalanine. Only the CDR3 portion is preserved as DNA: 42 bases, with reading frame beginning at the first base. Trimming leaves V shorter by 4 bases and J shorter by 2 bases, with the junction holding 4 bases beyond the gene matches. The germline V gene sets CDR1 to MNHNS and CDR2 to SASEGT.